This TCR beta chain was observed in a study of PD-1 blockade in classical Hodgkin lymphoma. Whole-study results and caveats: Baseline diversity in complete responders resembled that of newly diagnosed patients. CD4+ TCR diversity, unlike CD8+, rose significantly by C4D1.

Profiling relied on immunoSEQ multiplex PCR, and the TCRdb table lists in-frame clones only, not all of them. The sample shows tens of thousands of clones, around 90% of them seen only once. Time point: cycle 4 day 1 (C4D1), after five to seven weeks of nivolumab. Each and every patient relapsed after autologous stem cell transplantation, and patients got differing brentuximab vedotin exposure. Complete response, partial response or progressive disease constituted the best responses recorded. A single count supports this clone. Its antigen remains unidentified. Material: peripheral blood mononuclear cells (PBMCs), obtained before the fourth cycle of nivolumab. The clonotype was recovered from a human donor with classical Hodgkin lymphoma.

The CDR3 here is CASSSPTGNSPLHF. The DNA for the CDR3 is TGTGCCAGCAGTTCTCCGACAGGGAACTCACCCCTCCACTTT. The chain combines TRBV28 with TRBJ1-6; 7 bases agree with TRBD1. Per germline, CDR1 MDHEN and CDR2 SYDVKM. V lost 4 bases to trimming and J lost 10 bases; unmatched junction nucleotides: 7. The CDR3 sequence is 14 residues long.